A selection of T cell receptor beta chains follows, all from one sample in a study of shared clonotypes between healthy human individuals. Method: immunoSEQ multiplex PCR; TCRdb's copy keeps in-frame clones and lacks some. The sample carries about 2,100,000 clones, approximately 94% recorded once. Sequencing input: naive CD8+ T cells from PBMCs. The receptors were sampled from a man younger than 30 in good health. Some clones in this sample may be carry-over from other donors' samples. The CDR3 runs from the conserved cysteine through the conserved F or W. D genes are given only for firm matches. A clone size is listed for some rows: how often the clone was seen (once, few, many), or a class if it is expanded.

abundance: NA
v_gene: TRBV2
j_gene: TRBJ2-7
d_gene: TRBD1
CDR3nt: TGTGCCAGCAGTCTCGGGACAGCAATCCTATTACCCTACGAGCAGTACTTC
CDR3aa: CASSLGTAILLPYEQYF

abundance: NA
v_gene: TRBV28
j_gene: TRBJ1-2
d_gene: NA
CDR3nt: TGTGCCAGCAGTTCCCGCCCCACAGACCTCTATGGCTACACCTTC
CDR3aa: CASSSRPTDLYGYTF

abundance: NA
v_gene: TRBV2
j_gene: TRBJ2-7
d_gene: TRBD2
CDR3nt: TGTGCCAGCAGTGACCCTAGCGGGAGTCTTTTTGAGCAGTACTTC
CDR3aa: CASSDPSGSLFEQYF

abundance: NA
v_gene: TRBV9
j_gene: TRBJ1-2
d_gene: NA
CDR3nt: TGTGCCAGCAGCCCTACCTATGGGGCCTATGGCTACACCTTC
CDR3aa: CASSPTYGAYGYTF

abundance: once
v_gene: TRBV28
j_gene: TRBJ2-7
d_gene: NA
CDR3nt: TGTGCCAGCAGTTTAGATGTATTCTCCTACGAGCAGTACTTC
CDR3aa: CASSLDVFSYEQYF

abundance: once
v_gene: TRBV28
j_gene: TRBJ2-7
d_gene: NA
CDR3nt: TGTGCCAGCAGAGAGATCCGGGACGCCTCCTACGAGCAGTACTTC
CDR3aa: CASREIRDASYEQYF

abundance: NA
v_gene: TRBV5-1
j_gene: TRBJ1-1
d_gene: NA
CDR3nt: TGCGCCAGCAGCTCCTTACAGGGAGTGAACACTGAAGCTTTCTTT
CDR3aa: CASSSLQGVNTEAFF

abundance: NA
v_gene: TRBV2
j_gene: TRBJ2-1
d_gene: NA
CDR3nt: TGTGCCAGCAGTGTAGAGGATGGCTCGAGATATGAGCAGTTCTTC
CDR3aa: CASSVEDGSRYEQFF

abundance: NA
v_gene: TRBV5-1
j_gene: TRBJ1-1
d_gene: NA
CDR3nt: TGCGCCAGCAGCTTGGGCAGCTCGAACACTGAAGCTTTCTTT
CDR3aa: CASSLGSSNTEAFF

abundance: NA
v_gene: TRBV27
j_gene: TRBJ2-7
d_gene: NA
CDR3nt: TGTGCCAGCAGCCGCGGACTTGGGATTTACGAGCAGTACTTC
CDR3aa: CASSRGLGIYEQYF

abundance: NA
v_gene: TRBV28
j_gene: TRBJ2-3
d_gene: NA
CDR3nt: TGTGCCAGCAGTTCCCCGAGGAGCGATAGCACAGATACGCAGTATTTT
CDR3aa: CASSSPRSDSTDTQYF

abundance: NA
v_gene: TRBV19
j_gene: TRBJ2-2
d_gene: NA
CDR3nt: TGTGCCAGTAGTATCGCGTCCGGGGAGCTGTTTTTT
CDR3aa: CASSIASGELFF

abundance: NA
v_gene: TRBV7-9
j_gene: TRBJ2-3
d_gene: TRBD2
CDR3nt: TGTGCCAGCAGACCGGGGGGAGATACGCAGTATTTT
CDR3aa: CASRPGGDTQYF

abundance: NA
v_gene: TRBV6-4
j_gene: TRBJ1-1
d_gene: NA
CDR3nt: TGTGCCAGCCGGGAGGGGCCAGGCACTGAAGCTTTCTTT
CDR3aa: CASREGPGTEAFF

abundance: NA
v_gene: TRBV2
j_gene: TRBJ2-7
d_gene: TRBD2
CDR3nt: TGTGCCAGCAGGCCTAGACTAGCGGGAGAGTACGAGCAGTACTTC
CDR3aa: CASRPRLAGEYEQYF

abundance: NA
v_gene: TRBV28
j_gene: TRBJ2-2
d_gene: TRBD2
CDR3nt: TGTGCCAGCAGTTTCGGAGCGGGAGCGTACACCGGGGAGCTGTTTTTT
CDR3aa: CASSFGAGAYTGELFF

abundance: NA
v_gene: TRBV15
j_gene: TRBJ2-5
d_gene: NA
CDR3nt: TGTGCCACCAGCCCCGGTTTTGGGGTCCTCCAAGAGACCCAGTACTTC
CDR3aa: CATSPGFGVLQETQYF

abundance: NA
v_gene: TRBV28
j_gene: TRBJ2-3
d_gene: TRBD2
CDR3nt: TGTGCCAGCAGTTTTACCGGGAGGACCACAGATACGCAGTATTTT
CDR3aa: CASSFTGRTTDTQYF

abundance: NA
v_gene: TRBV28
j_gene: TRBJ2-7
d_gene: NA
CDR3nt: TGTGCCAGCAGTCTCCAGGGCAGCTCCTACGAGCAGTACTTC
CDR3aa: CASSLQGSSYEQYF

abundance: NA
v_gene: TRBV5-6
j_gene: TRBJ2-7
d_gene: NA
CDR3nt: TGTGCCAGCAGCTTGCAGGGAATCCAGTACTTC
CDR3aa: CASSLQGIQYF

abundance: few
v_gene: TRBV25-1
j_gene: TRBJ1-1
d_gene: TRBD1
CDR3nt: TGTGCCAGCAGTGTGACAGGGACAGTCAACACTGAAGCTTTCTTT
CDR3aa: CASSVTGTVNTEAFF

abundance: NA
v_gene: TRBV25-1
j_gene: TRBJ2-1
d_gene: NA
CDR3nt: TGTGCCAGCAGTGGTGGGGACTTCGAATACAATGAGCAGTTCTTC
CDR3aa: CASSGGDFEYNEQFF

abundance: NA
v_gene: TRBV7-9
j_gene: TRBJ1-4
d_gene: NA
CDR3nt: TGTGCCAGCAGCTTAGCGATCGGGGGAACTAATGAAAAACTGTTTTTT
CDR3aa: CASSLAIGGTNEKLFF

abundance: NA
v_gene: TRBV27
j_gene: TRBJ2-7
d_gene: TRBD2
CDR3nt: TGTGCCAGCAGTCGACTAGCGGTGAAGGGGCTTAAATACGAGCAGTACTTC
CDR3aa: CASSRLAVKGLKYEQYF

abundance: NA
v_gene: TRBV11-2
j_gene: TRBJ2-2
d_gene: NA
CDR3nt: TGTGCCAGCAGCATAGACGGGGTTTGGCGAACCGGGGAGCTGTTTTTT
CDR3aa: CASSIDGVWRTGELFF

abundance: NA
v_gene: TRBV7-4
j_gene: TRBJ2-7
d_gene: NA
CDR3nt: TGTGCCAGCAGCCTTCGACTAGTGCTAGACTACGAGCAGTACTTC
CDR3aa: CASSLRLVLDYEQYF

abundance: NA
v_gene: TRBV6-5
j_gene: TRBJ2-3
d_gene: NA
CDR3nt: TGTGCCAGCAGTTACTCGATTGGAACAGATACGCAGTATTTT
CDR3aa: CASSYSIGTDTQYF

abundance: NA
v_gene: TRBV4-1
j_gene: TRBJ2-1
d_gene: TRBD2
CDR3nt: TGCGCCAGCAGCGTACAACTACTAGCGCTTGAGCAGTTCTTC
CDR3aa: CASSVQLLALEQFF

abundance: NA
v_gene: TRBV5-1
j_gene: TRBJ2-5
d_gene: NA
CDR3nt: TGCGCCAGCAGCTCCTCAGGGGTCCAAGAGACCCAGTACTTC
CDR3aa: CASSSSGVQETQYF

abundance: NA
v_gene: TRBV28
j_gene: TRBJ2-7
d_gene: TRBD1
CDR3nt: TGTGCCAGCAGTTCCCCAACCCCCAGACAGGGCTCCTACGAGCAGTACTTC
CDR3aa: CASSSPTPRQGSYEQYF

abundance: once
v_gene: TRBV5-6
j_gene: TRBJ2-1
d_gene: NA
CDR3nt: TGTGCCAGCAGCTTTTTTTCGAACGCCTACAATGAGCAGTTCTTC
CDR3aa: CASSFFSNAYNEQFF

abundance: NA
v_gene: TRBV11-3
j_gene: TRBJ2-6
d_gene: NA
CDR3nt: TGTGCCAGCTCGCGAGACAGCCCCTCTGGGGCCAACGTCCTGACTTTC
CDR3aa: CASSRDSPSGANVLTF

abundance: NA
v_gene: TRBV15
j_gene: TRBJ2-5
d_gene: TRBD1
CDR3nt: TGTGCCACCAGCACCGATGGGACAGGGAAGTACCAAGAGACCCAGTACTTC
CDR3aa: CATSTDGTGKYQETQYF

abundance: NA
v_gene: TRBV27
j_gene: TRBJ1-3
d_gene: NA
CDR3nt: TGTGCCAGCAGGGAGGTCTCTGGAAACACCATATATTTT
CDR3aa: CASREVSGNTIYF

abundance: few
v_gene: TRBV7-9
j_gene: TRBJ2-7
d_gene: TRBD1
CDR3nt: TGTGCCAGCAGCCCCGGACAGGGGGTTGGCGAGCAGTACTTC
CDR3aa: CASSPGQGVGEQYF

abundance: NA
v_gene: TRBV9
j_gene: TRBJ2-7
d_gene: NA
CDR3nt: TGTGCCAGCAGCGGATATGGGGGCGAGCAGTACTTC
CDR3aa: CASSGYGGEQYF

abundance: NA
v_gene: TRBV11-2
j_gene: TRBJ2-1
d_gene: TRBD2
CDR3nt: TGTGCCAGCAGCTTAGGCGGGAGATCGTATAGACCCAATGAGCAGTTCTTC
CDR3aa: CASSLGGRSYRPNEQFF

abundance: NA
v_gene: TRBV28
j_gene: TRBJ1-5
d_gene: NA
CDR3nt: TGTGCCAGCACGCCAGGTGGGACGGGGAATCAGCCCCAGCATTTT
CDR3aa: CASTPGGTGNQPQHF